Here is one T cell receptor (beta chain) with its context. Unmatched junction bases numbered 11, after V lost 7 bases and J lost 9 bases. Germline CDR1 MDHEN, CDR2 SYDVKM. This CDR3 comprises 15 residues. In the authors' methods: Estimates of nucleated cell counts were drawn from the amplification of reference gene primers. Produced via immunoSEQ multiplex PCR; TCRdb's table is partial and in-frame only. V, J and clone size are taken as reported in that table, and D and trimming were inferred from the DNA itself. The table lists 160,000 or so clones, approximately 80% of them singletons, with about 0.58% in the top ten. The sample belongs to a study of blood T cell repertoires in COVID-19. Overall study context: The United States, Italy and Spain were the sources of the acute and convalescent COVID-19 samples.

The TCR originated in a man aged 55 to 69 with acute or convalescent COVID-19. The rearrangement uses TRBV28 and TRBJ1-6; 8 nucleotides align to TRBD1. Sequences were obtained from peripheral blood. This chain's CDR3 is CASTQSRGHSSPLHF. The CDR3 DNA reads TGTGCCAGCACCCAAAGCAGGGGGCATAGTTCACCCCTCCACTTT.